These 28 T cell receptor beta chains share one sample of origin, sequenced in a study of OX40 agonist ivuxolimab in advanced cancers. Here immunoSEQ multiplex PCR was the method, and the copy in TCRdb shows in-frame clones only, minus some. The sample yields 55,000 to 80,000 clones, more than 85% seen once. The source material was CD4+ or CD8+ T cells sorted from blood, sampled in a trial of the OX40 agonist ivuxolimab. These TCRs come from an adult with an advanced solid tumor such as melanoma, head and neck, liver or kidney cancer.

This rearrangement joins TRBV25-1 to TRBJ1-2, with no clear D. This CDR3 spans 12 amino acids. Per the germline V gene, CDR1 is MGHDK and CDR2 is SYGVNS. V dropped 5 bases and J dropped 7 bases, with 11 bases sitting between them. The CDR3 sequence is CASSPELGGYTF. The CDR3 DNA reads TGTGCCAGCAGTCCCGAGCTGGGTGGCTACACCTTC.

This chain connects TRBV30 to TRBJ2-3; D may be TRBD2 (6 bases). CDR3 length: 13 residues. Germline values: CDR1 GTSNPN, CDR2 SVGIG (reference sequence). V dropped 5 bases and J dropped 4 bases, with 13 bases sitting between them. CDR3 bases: TGTGCCTGGGTAAGGGGAGGAGCAGATACGCAGTATTTT. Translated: CAWVRGGADTQYF.

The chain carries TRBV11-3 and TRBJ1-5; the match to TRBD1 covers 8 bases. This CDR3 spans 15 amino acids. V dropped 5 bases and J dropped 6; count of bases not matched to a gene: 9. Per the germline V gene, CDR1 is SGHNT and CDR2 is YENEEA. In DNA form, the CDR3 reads TGTGCCAGCAGCCTTGGACAGGGTCTCCCTCAGCCCCAGCATTTT. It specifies CASSLGQGLPQPQHF.

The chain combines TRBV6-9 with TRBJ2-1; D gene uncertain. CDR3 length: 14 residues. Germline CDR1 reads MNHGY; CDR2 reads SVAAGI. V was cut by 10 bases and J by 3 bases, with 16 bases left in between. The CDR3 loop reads CATPLKSNYNEQFF. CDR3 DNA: TGTGCCACCCCTCTGAAGTCCAACTACAATGAGCAGTTCTTC.

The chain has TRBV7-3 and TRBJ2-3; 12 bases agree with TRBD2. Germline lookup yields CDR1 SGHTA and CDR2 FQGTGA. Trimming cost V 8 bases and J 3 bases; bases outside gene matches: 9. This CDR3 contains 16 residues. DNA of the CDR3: TGTGCCAGCCAAAAAACTAGCGGGGGGAGAACAGATACGCAGTATTTT. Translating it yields CASQKTSGGRTDTQYF.

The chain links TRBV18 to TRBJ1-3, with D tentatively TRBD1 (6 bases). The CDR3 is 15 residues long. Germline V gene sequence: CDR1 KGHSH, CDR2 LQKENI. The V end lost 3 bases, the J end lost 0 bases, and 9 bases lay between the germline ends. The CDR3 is CASSPRGDSGNTIYF. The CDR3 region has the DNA TGTGCCAGCTCACCCAGGGGCGACTCTGGAAACACCATATATTTT.

CDR3 sequence (DNA): TGCGCCAGCAGCCAAGGGACTAGCGGGGGGGCATGGGAGCAGTTCTTC. It codes for CASSQGTSGGAWEQFF. The V call is TRBV4-1, the J call TRBJ2-1, with 15 bases matching TRBD2. The CDR3 has 16 amino acids. Per germline, CDR1 MGHRA and CDR2 YSYEKL. The ends lost 1 base at V and 10 bases at J; junction bases unmatched: 5.

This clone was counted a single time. DNA for the CDR3: TGTGCCAGCAGCTTAACCGCCCATCCAAGCTACGAGCAGTACTTC. Amino acids: CASSLTAHPSYEQYF. J is TRBJ2-7 and V is TRBV7-3; D is unclear. The V end was cut by 0 bases, the J end by 3 bases, with 12 bases between. From germline, CDR1 is SGHTA and CDR2 FQGTGA. The CDR3 has 15 residues.

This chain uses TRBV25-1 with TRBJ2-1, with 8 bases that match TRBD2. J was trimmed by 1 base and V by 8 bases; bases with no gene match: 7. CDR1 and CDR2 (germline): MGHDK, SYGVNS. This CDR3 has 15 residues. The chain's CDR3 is CASGGASGSYNEQFF. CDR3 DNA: TGTGCCAGCGGAGGGGCTAGCGGGTCCTACAATGAGCAGTTCTTC.

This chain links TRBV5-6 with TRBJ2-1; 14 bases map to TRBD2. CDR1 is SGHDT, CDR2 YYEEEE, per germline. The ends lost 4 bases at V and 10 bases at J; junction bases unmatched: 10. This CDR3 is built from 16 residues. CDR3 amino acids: CASSPGTSGRWLEQFF. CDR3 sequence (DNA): TGTGCCAGCAGCCCTGGGACTAGCGGGAGATGGCTAGAGCAGTTCTTC.

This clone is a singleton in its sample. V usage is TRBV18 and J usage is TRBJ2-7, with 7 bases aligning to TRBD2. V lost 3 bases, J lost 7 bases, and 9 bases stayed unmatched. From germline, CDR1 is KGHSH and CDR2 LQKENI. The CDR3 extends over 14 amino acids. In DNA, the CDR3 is TGTGCCAGCTCACCCGTGTCTAGCGGAGTGGAGCAGTACTTC. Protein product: CASSPVSSGVEQYF.

The DNA for the CDR3 is TGTGCCAGCACCACCCCAGGAGAGACCCAGTACTTC. Translated, it gives CASTTPGETQYF. V usage is TRBV6-1 and J usage is TRBJ2-5; D is uncertain. In germline, CDR1 is MNHNS, CDR2 SASEGT. Deletions cut 7 bases from V and 4 bases from J, with 10 bases between. The CDR3 has 12 amino acids.

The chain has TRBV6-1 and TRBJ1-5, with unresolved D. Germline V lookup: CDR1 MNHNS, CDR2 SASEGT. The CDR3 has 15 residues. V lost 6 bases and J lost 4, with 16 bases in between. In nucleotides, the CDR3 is TGTGCCAGCAGGGACTGGGCCGATGGGAATCAGCCCCAGCATTTT. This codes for CASRDWADGNQPQHF.

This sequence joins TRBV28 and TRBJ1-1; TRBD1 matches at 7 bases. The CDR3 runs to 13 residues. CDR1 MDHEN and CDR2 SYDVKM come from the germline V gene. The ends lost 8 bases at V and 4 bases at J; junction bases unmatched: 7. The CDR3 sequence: CASGQAALTEAFF. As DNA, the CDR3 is TGTGCCAGCGGACAGGCTGCCCTCACTGAAGCTTTCTTT.

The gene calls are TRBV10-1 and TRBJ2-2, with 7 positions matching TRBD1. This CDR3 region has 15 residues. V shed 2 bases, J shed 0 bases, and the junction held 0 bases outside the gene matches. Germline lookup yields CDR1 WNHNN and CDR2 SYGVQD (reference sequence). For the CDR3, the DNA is TGCGCCAGCAGTGAGGGGACAGCGAACACCGGGGAGCTGTTTTTT. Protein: CASSEGTANTGELFF.

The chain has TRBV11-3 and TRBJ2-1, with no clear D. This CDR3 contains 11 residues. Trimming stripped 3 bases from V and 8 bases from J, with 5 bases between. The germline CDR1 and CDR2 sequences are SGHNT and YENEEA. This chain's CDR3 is CASSFTYEQFF. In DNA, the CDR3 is TGTGCCAGCAGCTTCACCTATGAGCAGTTCTTC. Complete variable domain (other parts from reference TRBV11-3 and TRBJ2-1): EAGVVQSPRYKIIEKKQPVAFWCNPISGHNTLYWYLQNLGQGPELLIRYENEEAVDDSQLPKDRFSAERLKGVDSTLKIQPAELGDSAVYLCASSFTYEQFFGPGTRLTVL.

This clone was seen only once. The CDR3 reads CASRPGTGGGELFF. CDR3 nucleotide sequence: TGTGCCAGCAGACCCGGGACAGGGGGCGGGGAGCTGTTTTTT. The rearrangement joins TRBV7-3 to TRBJ2-2; 11 bases map to TRBD1. Germline lookup yields CDR1 SGHTA and CDR2 FQGTGA. V was pared by 6 bases and J by 7 bases, with 4 bases of the junction left unmatched. This CDR3 has 14 residues.

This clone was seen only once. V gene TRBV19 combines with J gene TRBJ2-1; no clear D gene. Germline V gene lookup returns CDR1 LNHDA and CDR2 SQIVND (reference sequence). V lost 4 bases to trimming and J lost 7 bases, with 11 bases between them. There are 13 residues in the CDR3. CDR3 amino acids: CASSTQLPNEQFF. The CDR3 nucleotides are TGTGCCAGTAGTACCCAACTACCAAATGAGCAGTTCTTC.

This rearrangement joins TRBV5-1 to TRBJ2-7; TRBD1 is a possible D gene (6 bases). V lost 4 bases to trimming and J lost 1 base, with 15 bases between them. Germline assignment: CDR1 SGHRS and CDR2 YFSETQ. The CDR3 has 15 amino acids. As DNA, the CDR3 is TGCGCCAGCAGCACAGGGACATTTTTATCCTACGAGCAGTACTTC. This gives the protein CASSTGTFLSYEQYF.

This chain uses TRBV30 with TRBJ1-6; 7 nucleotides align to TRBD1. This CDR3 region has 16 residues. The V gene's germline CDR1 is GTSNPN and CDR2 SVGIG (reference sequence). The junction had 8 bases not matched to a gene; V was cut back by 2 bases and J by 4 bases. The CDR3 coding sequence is TGTGCCTGGAGTTCCCACCGGGACAGTTATAATTCACCCCTCCACTTT. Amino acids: CAWSSHRDSYNSPLHF.

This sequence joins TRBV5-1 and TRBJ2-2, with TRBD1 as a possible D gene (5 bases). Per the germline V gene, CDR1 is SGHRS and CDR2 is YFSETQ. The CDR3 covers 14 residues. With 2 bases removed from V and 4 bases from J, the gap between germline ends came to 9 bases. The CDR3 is CASSFDGATGELFF. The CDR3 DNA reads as TGCGCCAGCAGCTTTGATGGGGCCACCGGGGAGCTGTTTTTT. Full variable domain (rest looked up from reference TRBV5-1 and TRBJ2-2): KAGVTQTPRYLIKTRGQQVTLSCSPISGHRSVSWYQQTPGQGLQFLFEYFSETQRNKGNFPGRFSGRQFSNSRSEMNVSTLELGDSALYLCASSFDGATGELFFGEGSRLTVL.

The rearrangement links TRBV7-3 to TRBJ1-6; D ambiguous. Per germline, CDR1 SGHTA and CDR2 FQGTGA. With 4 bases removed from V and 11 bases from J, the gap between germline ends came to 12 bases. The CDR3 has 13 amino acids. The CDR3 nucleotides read TGTGCCAGCAGCTCACGGGGTACCCCACCCCTCCACTTT. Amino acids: CASSSRGTPPLHF.

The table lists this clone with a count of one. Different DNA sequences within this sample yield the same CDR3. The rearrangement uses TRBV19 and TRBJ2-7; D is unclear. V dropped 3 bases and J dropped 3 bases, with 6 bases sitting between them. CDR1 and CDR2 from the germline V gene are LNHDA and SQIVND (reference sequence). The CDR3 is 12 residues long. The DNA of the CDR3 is TGTGCCAGTAGTATCTCGGGCTACGAGCAGTACTTC. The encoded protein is CASSISGYEQYF.

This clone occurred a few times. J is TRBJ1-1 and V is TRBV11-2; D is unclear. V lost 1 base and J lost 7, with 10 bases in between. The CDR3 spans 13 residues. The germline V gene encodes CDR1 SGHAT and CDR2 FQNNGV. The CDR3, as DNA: TGTGCCAGCAGCTTAGCTCCAGGAATTGAAGCTTTCTTT. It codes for CASSLAPGIEAFF.

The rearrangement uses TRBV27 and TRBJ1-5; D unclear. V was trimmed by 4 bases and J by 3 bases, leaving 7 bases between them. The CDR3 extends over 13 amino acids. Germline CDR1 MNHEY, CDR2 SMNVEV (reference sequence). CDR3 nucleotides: TGTGCCAGCAGTTGGACCTACAATCAGCCCCAGCATTTT. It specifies CASSWTYNQPQHF.

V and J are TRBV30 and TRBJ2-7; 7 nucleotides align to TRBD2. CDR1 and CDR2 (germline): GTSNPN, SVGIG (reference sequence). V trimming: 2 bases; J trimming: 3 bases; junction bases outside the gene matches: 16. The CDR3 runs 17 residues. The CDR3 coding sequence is TGTGCCTGGAGTCCACCCTACCCAGGCCTAGCGGACTACGAGCAGTACTTC. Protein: CAWSPPYPGLADYEQYF.

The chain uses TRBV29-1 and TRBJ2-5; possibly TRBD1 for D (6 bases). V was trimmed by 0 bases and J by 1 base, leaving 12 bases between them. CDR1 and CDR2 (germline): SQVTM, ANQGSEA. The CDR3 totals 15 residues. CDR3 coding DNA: TGCAGCGTTGAAGACAGAACAGGGTTCCAAGAGACCCAGTACTTC. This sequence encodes CSVEDRTGFQETQYF.

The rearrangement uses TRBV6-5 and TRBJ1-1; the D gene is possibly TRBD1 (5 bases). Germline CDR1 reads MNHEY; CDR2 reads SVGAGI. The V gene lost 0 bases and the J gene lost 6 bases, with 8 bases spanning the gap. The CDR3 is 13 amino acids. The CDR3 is CASSYSRGSEAFF. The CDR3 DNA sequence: TGTGCCAGCAGTTACTCGCGGGGGTCTGAAGCTTTCTTT.